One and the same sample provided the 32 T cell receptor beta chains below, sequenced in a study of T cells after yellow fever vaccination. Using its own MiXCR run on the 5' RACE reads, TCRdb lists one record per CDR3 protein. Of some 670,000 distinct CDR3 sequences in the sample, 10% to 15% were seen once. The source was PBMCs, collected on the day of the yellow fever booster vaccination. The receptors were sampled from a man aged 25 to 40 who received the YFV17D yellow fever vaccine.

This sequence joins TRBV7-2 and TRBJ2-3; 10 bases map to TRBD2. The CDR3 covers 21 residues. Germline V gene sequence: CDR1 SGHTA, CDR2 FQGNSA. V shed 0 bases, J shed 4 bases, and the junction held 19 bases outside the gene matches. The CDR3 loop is CASSLAVTPPRASGRADTQYF. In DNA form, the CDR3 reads TGTGCCAGCAGCTTAGCTGTGACTCCACCCCGCGCAAGCGGGAGGGCAGATACGCAGTATTTT.

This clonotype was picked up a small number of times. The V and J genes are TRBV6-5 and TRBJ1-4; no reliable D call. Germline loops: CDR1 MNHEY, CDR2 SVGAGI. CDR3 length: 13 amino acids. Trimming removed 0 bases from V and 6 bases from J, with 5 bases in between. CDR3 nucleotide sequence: TGTGCCAGCAGTTACTCCGGCTATGAAAAACTGTTTTTT. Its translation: CASSYSGYEKLFF.

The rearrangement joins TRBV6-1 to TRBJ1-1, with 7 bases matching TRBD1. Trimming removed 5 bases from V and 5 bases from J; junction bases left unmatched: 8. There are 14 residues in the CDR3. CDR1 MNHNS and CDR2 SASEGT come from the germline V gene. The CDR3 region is CASSQDRVGTEAFF. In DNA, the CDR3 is TGTGCCAGCAGTCAAGACAGGGTAGGAACTGAAGCTTTCTTT.

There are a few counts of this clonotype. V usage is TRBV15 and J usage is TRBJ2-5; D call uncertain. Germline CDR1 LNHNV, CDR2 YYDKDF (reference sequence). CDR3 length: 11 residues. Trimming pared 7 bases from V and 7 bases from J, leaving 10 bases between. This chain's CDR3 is CATNADGTQYF. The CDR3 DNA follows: TGTGCCACCAACGCGGACGGGACCCAGTACTTC.

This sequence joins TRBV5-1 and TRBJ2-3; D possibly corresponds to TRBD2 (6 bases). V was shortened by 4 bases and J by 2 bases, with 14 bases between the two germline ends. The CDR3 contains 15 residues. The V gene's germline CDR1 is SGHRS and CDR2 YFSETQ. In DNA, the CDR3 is TGCGCCAGCAGCCGTGACGGGGGAGTCACAGATACGCAGTATTTT. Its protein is CASSRDGGVTDTQYF.

CDR3 residues: CASSLAVGVNTDTQYF. In nucleotides, the CDR3 is TGTGCCAGCAGCTTGGCTGTGGGAGTGAATACAGATACGCAGTATTTT. The chain links TRBV5-4 to TRBJ2-3; D perhaps matches TRBD2 (5 bases). The V and J ends lost 0 bases and 3 bases respectively, with 14 bases between them. The CDR3 runs 16 residues. The germline CDR1 and CDR2 sequences are SGHNT and YYREEE (reference sequence).

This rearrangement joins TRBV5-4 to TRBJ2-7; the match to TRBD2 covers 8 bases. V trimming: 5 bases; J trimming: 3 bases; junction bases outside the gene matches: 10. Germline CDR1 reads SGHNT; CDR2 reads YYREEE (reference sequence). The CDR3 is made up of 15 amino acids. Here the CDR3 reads CASSHGGTSFYEQYF. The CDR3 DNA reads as TGTGCCAGCAGTCATGGGGGGACTAGTTTCTACGAGCAGTACTTC.

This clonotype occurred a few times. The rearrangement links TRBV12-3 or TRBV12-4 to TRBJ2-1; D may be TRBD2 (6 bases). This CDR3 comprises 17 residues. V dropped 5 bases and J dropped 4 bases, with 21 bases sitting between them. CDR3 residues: CASSPTMGRLQYNEQFF. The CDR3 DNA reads TGTGCCAGCAGTCCTACGATGGGGAGGCTACAATACAATGAGCAGTTCTTC.

The CDR3 is CASSKTLLAGVSDTQYF. CDR3 nucleotide sequence: TGTGCCAGCAGCAAGACCCTACTAGCGGGAGTATCAGATACGCAGTATTTT. The V and J genes are TRBV21-1 and TRBJ2-3; TRBD2 reflects the table's D call only, with no check against the DNA. TRBV21-1 is termed a pseudogene. The CDR3 spans 17 residues.

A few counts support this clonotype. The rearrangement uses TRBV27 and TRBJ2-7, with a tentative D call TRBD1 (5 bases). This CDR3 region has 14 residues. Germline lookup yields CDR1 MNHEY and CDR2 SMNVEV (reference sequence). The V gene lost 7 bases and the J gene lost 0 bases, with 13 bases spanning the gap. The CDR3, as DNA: TGTGCCAGCAAGGGCAGGACAACCTCCTACGAGCAGTACTTC. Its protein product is CASKGRTTSYEQYF.

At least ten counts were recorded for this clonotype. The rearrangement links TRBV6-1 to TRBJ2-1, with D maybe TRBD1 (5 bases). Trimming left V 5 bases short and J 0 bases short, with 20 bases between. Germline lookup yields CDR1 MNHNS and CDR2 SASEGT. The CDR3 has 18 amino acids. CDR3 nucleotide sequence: TGTGCCAGCAGTACCCCAAGCCGTGGGGCGAGCTCCTACAATGAGCAGTTCTTC. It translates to CASSTPSRGASSYNEQFF.

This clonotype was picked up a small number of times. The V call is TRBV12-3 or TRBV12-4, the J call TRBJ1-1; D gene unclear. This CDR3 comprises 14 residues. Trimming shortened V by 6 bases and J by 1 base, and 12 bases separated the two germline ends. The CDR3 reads CASSLQAGNTEAFF. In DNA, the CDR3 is TGTGCCAGCAGCCTGCAGGCAGGGAACACTGAAGCTTTCTTT.

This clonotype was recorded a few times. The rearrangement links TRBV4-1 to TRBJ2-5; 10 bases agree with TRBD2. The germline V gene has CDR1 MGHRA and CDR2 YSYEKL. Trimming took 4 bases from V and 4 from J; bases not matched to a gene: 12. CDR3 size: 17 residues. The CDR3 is CASSLMQASGSPETQYF. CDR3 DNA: TGCGCCAGCAGCCTCATGCAGGCTAGCGGGAGTCCAGAGACCCAGTACTTC.

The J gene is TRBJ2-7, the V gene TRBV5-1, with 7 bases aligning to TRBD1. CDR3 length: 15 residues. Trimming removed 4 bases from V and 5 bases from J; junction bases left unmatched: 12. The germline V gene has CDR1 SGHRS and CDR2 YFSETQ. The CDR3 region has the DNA TGCGCCAGCAGCCCCCTCAGCAGGGGGAGTCACGAGCAGTACTTC. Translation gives CASSPLSRGSHEQYF.

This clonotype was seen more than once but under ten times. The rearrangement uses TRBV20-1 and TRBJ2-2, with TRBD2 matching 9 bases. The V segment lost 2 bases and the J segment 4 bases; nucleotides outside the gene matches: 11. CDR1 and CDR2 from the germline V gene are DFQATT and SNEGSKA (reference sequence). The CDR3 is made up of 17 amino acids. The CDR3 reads CSARKPSGTAGTGELFF. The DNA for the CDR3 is TGCAGTGCTAGAAAGCCTAGCGGGACGGCCGGCACCGGGGAGCTGTTTTTT.

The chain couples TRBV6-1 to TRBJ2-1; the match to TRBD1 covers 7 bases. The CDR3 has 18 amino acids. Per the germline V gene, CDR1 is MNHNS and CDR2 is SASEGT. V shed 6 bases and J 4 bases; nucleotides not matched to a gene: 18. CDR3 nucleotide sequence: TGTGCCAGCAGCCATAACCAGGGGGACGCCCAATCGTACAATGAGCAGTTCTTC. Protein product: CASSHNQGDAQSYNEQFF.

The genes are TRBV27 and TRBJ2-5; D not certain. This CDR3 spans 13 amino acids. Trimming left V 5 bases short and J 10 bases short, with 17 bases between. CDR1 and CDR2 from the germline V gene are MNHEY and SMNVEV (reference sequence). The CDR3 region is CASSDSPVRIQYF. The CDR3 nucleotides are TGTGCCAGCAGTGATTCCCCGGTGCGGATCCAGTACTTC.

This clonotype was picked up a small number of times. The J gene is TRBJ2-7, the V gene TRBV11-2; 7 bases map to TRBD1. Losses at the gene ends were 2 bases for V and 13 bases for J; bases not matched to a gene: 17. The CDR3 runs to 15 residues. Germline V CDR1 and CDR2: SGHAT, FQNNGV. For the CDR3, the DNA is TGTGCCAGCAGCTTACGGTTTGGGACAGCATCTTTCCCCTACTTC. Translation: CASSLRFGTASFPYF.

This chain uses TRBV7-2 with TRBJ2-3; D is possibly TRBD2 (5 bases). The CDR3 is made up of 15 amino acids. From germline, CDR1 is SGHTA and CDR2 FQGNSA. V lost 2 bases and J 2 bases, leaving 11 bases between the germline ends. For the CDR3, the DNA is TGTGCCAGCAGCTTAAACGCGGGTTTCACAGATACGCAGTATTTT. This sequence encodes CASSLNAGFTDTQYF.

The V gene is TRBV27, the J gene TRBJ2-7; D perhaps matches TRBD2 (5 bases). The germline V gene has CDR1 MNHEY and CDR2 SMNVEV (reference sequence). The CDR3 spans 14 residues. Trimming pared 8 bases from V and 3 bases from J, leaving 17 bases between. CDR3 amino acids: CASSSLREGYEQYF. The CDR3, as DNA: TGTGCCAGCTCCTCGTTGAGGGAAGGCTACGAGCAGTACTTC.

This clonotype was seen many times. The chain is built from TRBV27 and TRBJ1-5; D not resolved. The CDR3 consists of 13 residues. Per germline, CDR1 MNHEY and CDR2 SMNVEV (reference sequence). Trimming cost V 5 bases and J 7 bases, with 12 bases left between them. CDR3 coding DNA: TGTGCCAGCAGTCAGAGGGTAGGCCAGCCCCAGCATTTT. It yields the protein CASSQRVGQPQHF.

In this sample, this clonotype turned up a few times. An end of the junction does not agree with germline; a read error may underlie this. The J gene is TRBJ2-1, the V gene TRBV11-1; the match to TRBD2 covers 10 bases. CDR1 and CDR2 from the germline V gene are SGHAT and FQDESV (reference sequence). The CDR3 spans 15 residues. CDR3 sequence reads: CASSLAGDRYNEQFF. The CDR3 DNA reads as TGTGCCAGCAGCCTAGCGGGAGATCGCTACAATGAGCAGTTCTTC.

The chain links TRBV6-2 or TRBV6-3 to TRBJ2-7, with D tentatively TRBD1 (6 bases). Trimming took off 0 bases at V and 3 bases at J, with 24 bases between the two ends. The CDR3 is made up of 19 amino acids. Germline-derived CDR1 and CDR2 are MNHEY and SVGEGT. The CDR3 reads CASSYSTSGHNLALYEQYF. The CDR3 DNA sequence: TGTGCCAGCAGTTACTCGACATCGGGACACAATTTAGCTCTCTACGAGCAGTACTTC.

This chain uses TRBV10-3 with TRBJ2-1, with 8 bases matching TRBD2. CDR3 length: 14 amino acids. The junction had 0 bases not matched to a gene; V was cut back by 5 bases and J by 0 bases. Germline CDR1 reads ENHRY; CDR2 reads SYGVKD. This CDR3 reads CAISSGSSYNEQFF. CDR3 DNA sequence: TGTGCCATCAGTAGCGGGAGCTCCTACAATGAGCAGTTCTTC.

Here the CDR3 reads CASSPTGPGFYGYTF. DNA of the CDR3: TGTGCCAGCAGCCCGACTGGGCCAGGGTTCTATGGCTACACCTTC. V gene TRBV11-2 combines with J gene TRBJ1-2; D is possibly TRBD1 (5 bases). This CDR3 is 15 amino acids long. Germline CDR1 SGHAT, CDR2 FQNNGV. V lost 5 bases, J lost 4 bases, and 17 bases lay in between. The full variable domain, with the rest looked up from reference TRBV11-2 and TRBJ1-2, is EAGVAQSPRYKIIEKRQSVAFWCNPISGHATLYWYQQILGQGPKLLIQFQNNGVVDDSQLPKDRFSAERLKGVDSTLKIQPAKLEDSAVYLCASSPTGPGFYGYTFGSGTRLTVV.

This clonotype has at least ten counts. As DNA, the CDR3 is TGTGCCAGCAGCTCCCCTAACTACAATGAGCAGTTCTTC. As protein: CASSSPNYNEQFF. The chain recombines TRBV7-2 with TRBJ2-1; D gene unclear. The CDR3 loop spans 13 amino acids. V was shortened by 4 bases and J by 3 bases, with 7 bases between the two germline ends. Germline V gene lookup returns CDR1 SGHTA and CDR2 FQGNSA.

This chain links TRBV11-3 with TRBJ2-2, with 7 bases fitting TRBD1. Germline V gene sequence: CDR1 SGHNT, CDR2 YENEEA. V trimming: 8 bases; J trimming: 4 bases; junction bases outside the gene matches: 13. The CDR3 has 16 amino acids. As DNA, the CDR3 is TGTGCCAGCCGGGGAGTCATCCAGGGGGTCACCGGGGAGCTGTTTTTT. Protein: CASRGVIQGVTGELFF.

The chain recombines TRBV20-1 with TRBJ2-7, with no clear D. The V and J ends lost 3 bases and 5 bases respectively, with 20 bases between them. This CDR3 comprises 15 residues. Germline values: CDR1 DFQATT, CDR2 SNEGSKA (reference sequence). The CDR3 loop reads CSASPQDSTSDEQYF. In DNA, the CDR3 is TGCAGTGCTAGCCCGCAGGATAGCACTTCAGACGAGCAGTACTTC.

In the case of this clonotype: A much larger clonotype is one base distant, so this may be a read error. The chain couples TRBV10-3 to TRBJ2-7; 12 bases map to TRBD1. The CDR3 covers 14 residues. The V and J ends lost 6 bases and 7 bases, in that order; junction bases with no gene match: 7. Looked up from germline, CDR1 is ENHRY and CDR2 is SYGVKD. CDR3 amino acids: CAISPGQGAVEQYF. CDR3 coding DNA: TGTGCCATCAGCCCGGGACAGGGGGCCGTGGAGCAGTACTTC.

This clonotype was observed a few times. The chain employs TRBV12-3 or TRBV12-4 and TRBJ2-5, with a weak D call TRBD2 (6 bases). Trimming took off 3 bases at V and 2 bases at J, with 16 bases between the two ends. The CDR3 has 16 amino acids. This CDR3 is CASSFRPGLEQETQYF. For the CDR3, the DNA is TGTGCCAGCAGTTTTCGTCCGGGACTGGAACAAGAGACCCAGTACTTC.

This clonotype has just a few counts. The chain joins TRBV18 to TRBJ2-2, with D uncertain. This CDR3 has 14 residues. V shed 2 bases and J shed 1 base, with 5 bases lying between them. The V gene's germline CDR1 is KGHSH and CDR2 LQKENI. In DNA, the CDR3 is TGTGCCAGCTCACCAACTCAGAACACCGGGGAGCTGTTTTTT. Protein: CASSPTQNTGELFF.

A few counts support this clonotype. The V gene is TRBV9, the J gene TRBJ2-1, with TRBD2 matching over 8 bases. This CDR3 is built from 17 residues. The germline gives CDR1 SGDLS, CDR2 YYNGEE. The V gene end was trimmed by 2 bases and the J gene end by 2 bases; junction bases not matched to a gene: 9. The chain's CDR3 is CASSVTSGGTPYNEQFF. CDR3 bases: TGTGCCAGCAGCGTTACTAGCGGAGGTACCCCCTACAATGAGCAGTTCTTC.